This T cell receptor beta chain was recovered during a study of technical replicates of blood from several donors. The CDR3 is made up of 14 amino acids. The V gene's germline CDR1 is SEHNR and CDR2 FQNEAQ (reference sequence). V lost 2 bases to trimming and J lost 1 base, with 8 bases between them. Repertoires were generated with immunoSEQ multiplex PCR, while TCRdb's copy carries only in-frame clones and drops some. The data hold over 70,000 clones, with 80% to 95% observed a single time. The sequencing sample was made of T cells isolated from PBMCs. The receptor was derived from a human donor in good health. This chain joins TRBV7-9 and TRBJ1-1; the D is unclear. The CDR3 bases are TGTGCCAGCAGCTTACTCTGGCAGAACACTGAAGCTTTCTTT. Protein product: CASSLLWQNTEAFF.